Given below is one TCR beta chain in context. Libraries were prepared by immunoSEQ multiplex PCR; TCRdb keeps only in-frame clonotypes and omits some of them. The repertoire holds roughly 190,000 clones, approximately 90% seen once, with roughly 4.7% in the top ten. The germline CDR1 and CDR2 sequences are MNHNY and SVGAGI (reference sequence). V gave up 10 bases and J gave up 0 bases; unmatched junction bases: 4. This CDR3 comprises 14 residues. The sample originates from a study of blood T cell repertoires in COVID-19. Looking at the study overall: In each case, the material was cDNA or gDNA derived from T cells, B-cell-depleted T cells, or PBMCs.

The chain has TRBV6-6 and TRBJ2-2; TRBD1 matches at 8 bases. Specimen: peripheral blood. The receptor's source is a human donor in a cohort sampled during active COVID-19. The CDR3 DNA follows: TGTGCCACAAAACAGGGGGCGAACACCGGGGAGCTGTTTTTT. Translating it yields CATKQGANTGELFF.